The source of this T cell receptor beta chain is a study of CD8 T cells in ankylosing spondylitis. Study results and limitations: One TCR beta motif, made up of fewer than 10 highly homologous variants, appeared characteristic of ankylosing spondylitis blood. Matched synovial fluid from ankylosing spondylitis patients was reported to be enriched for disease-linked clones. Past research had described some motif variants in reactive arthritis synovial fluid and blood.

V lost 5 bases to trimming and J lost 4 bases, with 9 bases between them. The CDR3 extends over 13 amino acids. The germline V gene has CDR1 SGHNT and CDR2 YENEEA. This clonotype was detected many times. The antigen is unknown. 5'-RACE, quantitative and with molecular barcodes, yielded the TCR beta libraries. MiXCR was run by TCRdb on the 5' RACE reads, yielding one entry per CDR3 protein. The table records 290,000 or so distinct CDR3 sequences, around 21% of them present only once. The TCR comes from a female donor with ankylosing spondylitis or in good health (not recorded which). This chain links TRBV11-3 with TRBJ2-1; the D call may be TRBD1 or TRBD2 (5 bases each). The sample taken for sequencing was blood, either unsorted or a sorted T cell fraction (not recorded which). CDR3 protein: CASSKEGYNEQFF. The CDR3 DNA follows: TGTGCCAGCAGCAAAGAGGGGTACAATGAGCAGTTCTTC.